Listed below are T cell receptor beta chains from one sample, sequenced in a study of T cell responses to AZD1222 COVID-19 vaccine. Using immunoSEQ multiplex PCR, the repertoire was profiled, and TCRdb retains in-frame clones only, with some absent. Of 150,000 to 200,000 clones in the sample, around 87% were seen once. Here the sequenced sample was peripheral blood, taken on day 0 of MenACWY control vaccination. The receptors stem from an adult in good health. CDR3s include the opening cysteine and the closing phenylalanine or tryptophan. Fields, in order: V gene, D gene, clone size, J gene, CDR3 protein, CDR3 DNA. The D gene is left open where the match is weak. Only part of the rows carry a size: once, few, many, or a class if the clone is expanded.

v_call: TRBV5-1
d_call: .
clone_size: .
j_call: TRBJ2-1
cdr3_aa: CASSLKGGAQNEQFF
cdr3_nt: TGCGCCAGCAGCTTGAAAGGGGGAGCGCAAAATGAGCAGTTCTTC

v_call: TRBV18
d_call: .
clone_size: once
j_call: TRBJ1-1
cdr3_aa: CASSHSEGLNTEAFF
cdr3_nt: TGTGCCAGCTCCCACTCGGAGGGGTTGAACACTGAAGCTTTCTTT

v_call: TRBV11-2
d_call: TRBD2
clone_size: .
j_call: TRBJ2-7
cdr3_aa: CASRYSGASGHEQYF
cdr3_nt: TGTGCCAGCAGGTATTCCGGGGCTAGCGGCCACGAGCAGTACTTC

v_call: TRBV27
d_call: .
clone_size: .
j_call: TRBJ2-5
cdr3_aa: CASSGDEQDQYF
cdr3_nt: TGTGCCAGCAGTGGGGATGAACAGGACCAGTACTTC

v_call: TRBV7-9
d_call: .
clone_size: .
j_call: TRBJ1-2
cdr3_aa: CASSLSTGTTANYGYTF
cdr3_nt: TGTGCCAGCAGCTTATCCACCGGGACAACAGCTAACTATGGCTACACCTTC

v_call: TRBV2
d_call: TRBD1
clone_size: few
j_call: TRBJ2-7
cdr3_aa: CASSRDRAPHEQYF
cdr3_nt: TGTGCCAGCAGCCGGGACAGGGCTCCCCACGAGCAGTACTTC

v_call: TRBV11-1
d_call: .
clone_size: .
j_call: TRBJ2-7
cdr3_aa: CASSTAQGREQYF
cdr3_nt: TGTGCCAGCAGCACGGCTCAAGGGAGAGAGCAGTACTTC

v_call: TRBV4-1
d_call: .
clone_size: .
j_call: TRBJ2-3
cdr3_aa: CASSLLGLRTDTQYF
cdr3_nt: TGCGCCAGCAGCCTACTCGGACTCCGCACAGATACGCAGTATTTT

v_call: TRBV7-9
d_call: .
clone_size: .
j_call: TRBJ2-2
cdr3_aa: CASSLLQNTGELFF
cdr3_nt: TGTGCCAGCAGCTTACTACAGAACACCGGGGAGCTGTTTTTT

v_call: TRBV9
d_call: TRBD2
clone_size: .
j_call: TRBJ2-7
cdr3_aa: CASSVDSSGRAHEQYF
cdr3_nt: TGTGCCAGCAGCGTAGATTCTAGCGGGAGGGCGCACGAGCAGTACTTC

v_call: TRBV12-3/TRBV12-4
d_call: TRBD1
clone_size: .
j_call: TRBJ1-1
cdr3_aa: CASNARGLTEAFF
cdr3_nt: TGTGCCAGCAATGCAAGGGGGCTGACTGAAGCTTTCTTT

v_call: TRBV24-1
d_call: .
clone_size: .
j_call: TRBJ2-1
cdr3_aa: CATSDSGVHEQFF
cdr3_nt: TGTGCCACCAGTGATAGTGGGGTTCATGAGCAGTTCTTC

v_call: TRBV5-4
d_call: .
clone_size: once
j_call: TRBJ2-3
cdr3_aa: CASSQRRAGDTQYF
cdr3_nt: TGTGCCAGCAGTCAACGGAGAGCAGGAGATACGCAGTATTTT

v_call: TRBV7-3
d_call: TRBD1
clone_size: .
j_call: TRBJ1-6
cdr3_aa: CASSRDRGPSPLHF
cdr3_nt: TGTGCCAGCAGCCGGGACAGGGGGCCTTCACCCCTCCACTTT

v_call: TRBV6-4
d_call: .
clone_size: .
j_call: TRBJ2-2
cdr3_aa: CASSERDTGELFF
cdr3_nt: TGTGCCAGCAGTGAAAGGGACACCGGGGAGCTGTTTTTT

v_call: TRBV5-1
d_call: .
clone_size: .
j_call: TRBJ2-1
cdr3_aa: CASRSAGSSSYNEQFF
cdr3_nt: TGCGCCAGCAGATCCGCCGGGAGCAGCTCCTACAATGAGCAGTTCTTC

v_call: TRBV7-2
d_call: TRBD2
clone_size: .
j_call: TRBJ2-1
cdr3_aa: CASSPSLAGGPVQFF
cdr3_nt: TGTGCCAGCAGCCCCTCCCTAGCGGGAGGGCCGGTGCAGTTCTTC

v_call: TRBV9
d_call: TRBD2
clone_size: .
j_call: TRBJ2-1
cdr3_aa: CASSAGTSTGNEQFF
cdr3_nt: TGTGCCAGCAGCGCTGGGACTAGTACGGGCAATGAGCAGTTCTTC

v_call: TRBV28
d_call: TRBD1
clone_size: .
j_call: TRBJ2-7
cdr3_aa: CASTRDRGGEQYF
cdr3_nt: TGTGCCAGCACCCGGGACAGGGGCGGCGAGCAGTACTTC

v_call: TRBV28
d_call: TRBD1
clone_size: .
j_call: TRBJ2-7
cdr3_aa: CASSPLDRDTYEQYF
cdr3_nt: TGTGCCAGCAGCCCGCTTGACAGGGATACCTACGAGCAGTACTTC

v_call: TRBV27
d_call: .
clone_size: .
j_call: TRBJ1-1
cdr3_aa: CASSLSLEGRTEAFF
cdr3_nt: TGTGCCAGCAGTTTATCGTTGGAGGGTCGGACTGAAGCTTTCTTT

v_call: TRBV9
d_call: .
clone_size: .
j_call: TRBJ1-2
cdr3_aa: CASSTTGWDLYGYTF
cdr3_nt: TGTGCCAGCAGCACCACAGGGTGGGATCTCTATGGCTACACCTTC

v_call: TRBV9
d_call: .
clone_size: once
j_call: TRBJ1-4
cdr3_aa: CASSVGGVLYEKLFF
cdr3_nt: TGTGCCAGCAGCGTAGGAGGGGTGCTTTATGAAAAACTGTTTTTT

v_call: TRBV6-5
d_call: .
clone_size: .
j_call: TRBJ1-1
cdr3_aa: CASSYAGEAFF
cdr3_nt: TGTGCCAGCAGTTATGCAGGTGAAGCTTTCTTT

v_call: TRBV7-8
d_call: TRBD2
clone_size: .
j_call: TRBJ2-1
cdr3_aa: CASSLAHGGRADEQFF
cdr3_nt: TGTGCCAGCAGCTTAGCGCATGGTGGGAGGGCCGATGAGCAGTTCTTC

v_call: TRBV2
d_call: TRBD2
clone_size: .
j_call: TRBJ2-5
cdr3_aa: CASRKSRGLAVQETQYF
cdr3_nt: TGTGCCAGCAGAAAAAGCCGGGGACTAGCGGTCCAAGAGACCCAGTACTTC

v_call: TRBV28
d_call: TRBD1
clone_size: .
j_call: TRBJ2-3
cdr3_aa: CASSSTGVGTDTQYF
cdr3_nt: TGTGCCAGCAGCTCGACAGGGGTCGGCACAGATACGCAGTATTTT

v_call: TRBV2
d_call: .
clone_size: .
j_call: TRBJ2-2
cdr3_aa: CASSAAGVATGELFF
cdr3_nt: TGTGCCAGCAGTGCAGCAGGGGTTGCCACCGGGGAGCTGTTTTTT

v_call: TRBV7-3
d_call: .
clone_size: once
j_call: TRBJ1-2
cdr3_aa: CASSLSRGYTF
cdr3_nt: TGTGCCAGCAGCTTAAGTCGGGGCTACACCTTC

v_call: TRBV18
d_call: .
clone_size: .
j_call: TRBJ2-4
cdr3_aa: CASSDQGGAKNIQYF
cdr3_nt: TGTGCCAGCTCAGACCAAGGGGGGGCCAAAAACATTCAGTACTTC

v_call: TRBV11-3
d_call: .
clone_size: .
j_call: TRBJ1-5
cdr3_aa: CASSLDAGRPNQPQHF
cdr3_nt: TGTGCCAGCAGCTTAGATGCAGGCAGACCAAATCAGCCCCAGCATTTT

v_call: TRBV7-8
d_call: .
clone_size: .
j_call: TRBJ1-2
cdr3_aa: CASSSSDSETYGYTF
cdr3_nt: TGTGCCAGCAGCAGCTCGGACAGCGAAACCTATGGCTACACCTTC

v_call: TRBV5-1
d_call: .
clone_size: .
j_call: TRBJ2-1
cdr3_aa: CASSFSLATHNEQFF
cdr3_nt: TGCGCCAGCAGCTTTAGCCTAGCGACTCACAATGAGCAGTTCTTC

v_call: TRBV5-8
d_call: TRBD1
clone_size: few
j_call: TRBJ2-1
cdr3_aa: CATGQGYNEQFF
cdr3_nt: TGTGCCACGGGACAGGGCTACAATGAGCAGTTCTTC

v_call: TRBV5-1
d_call: .
clone_size: once
j_call: TRBJ2-1
cdr3_aa: CASSLVRTNSYNEQFF
cdr3_nt: TGCGCCAGCAGCTTGGTAAGGACTAACTCCTACAATGAGCAGTTCTTC

v_call: TRBV9
d_call: .
clone_size: .
j_call: TRBJ2-3
cdr3_aa: CASKVGERTDTQYF
cdr3_nt: TGTGCCAGCAAGGTGGGAGAGCGCACAGATACGCAGTATTTT

v_call: TRBV27
d_call: TRBD1
clone_size: .
j_call: TRBJ2-1
cdr3_aa: CASRQGVVNEQFF
cdr3_nt: TGTGCCAGCAGGCAGGGGGTTGTAAATGAGCAGTTCTTC

v_call: TRBV18
d_call: .
clone_size: .
j_call: TRBJ1-5
cdr3_aa: CASSQGDSNQPQHF
cdr3_nt: TGTGCCAGCTCACAGGGGGATAGCAATCAGCCCCAGCATTTT

v_call: TRBV30
d_call: .
clone_size: .
j_call: TRBJ2-5
cdr3_aa: CGRDVGRETQYF
cdr3_nt: TGTGGTAGGGACGTGGGGCGGGAGACCCAGTACTTC

v_call: TRBV5-5
d_call: .
clone_size: .
j_call: TRBJ1-3
cdr3_aa: CASSLYDEDTIYF
cdr3_nt: TGTGCCAGCAGCTTGTACGACGAGGACACCATATATTTT

v_call: TRBV10-3
d_call: .
clone_size: .
j_call: TRBJ2-3
cdr3_aa: CAISESVGGDTQYF
cdr3_nt: TGTGCCATCAGTGAGTCGGTGGGTGGAGATACGCAGTATTTT

v_call: TRBV27
d_call: .
clone_size: .
j_call: TRBJ2-7
cdr3_aa: CASSSGTHASLYEQYF
cdr3_nt: TGTGCCAGCAGTTCCGGGACTCATGCCTCCCTGTACGAGCAGTACTTC

v_call: TRBV6-5
d_call: TRBD1
clone_size: .
j_call: TRBJ1-2
cdr3_aa: CASSNQGVGYTF
cdr3_nt: TGTGCCAGCAGTAATCAGGGGGTAGGCTACACCTTC